These 2 T cell receptor beta chains share one sample of origin, sequenced in a study of blood T cells in healthy people across ages. A second 7 to 11 cycle PCR used barcoded and J-beta primers. TCRdb called the 5' RACE reads again in MiXCR, with one record for every CDR3 protein. The sample shows under 1,000,000 distinct CDR3 sequences, under 40% of them seen only once. Sequencing input: blood. Receptor source: a man younger than 30 in good health.

This chain connects TRBV20-1 to TRBJ1-2; D perhaps matches TRBD1 (6 bases). The CDR3 totals 12 residues. Per the germline V gene, CDR1 is DFQATT and CDR2 is SNEGSKA (reference sequence). V lost 3 bases and J 5 bases, leaving 10 bases between the germline ends. The CDR3 coding sequence is TGCAGTGCTAGGCAGGGGATATATGGCTACACCTTC. Translation gives CSARQGIYGYTF.

This clonotype showed up many times. V gene TRBV15 combines with J gene TRBJ2-3, with a possible D match to TRBD2 (6 bases). The CDR3 is made up of 15 amino acids. Trimming removed 3 bases from V and 5 bases from J, with 15 bases in between. Germline V gene data show CDR1 as LNHNV and CDR2 as YYDKDF (reference sequence). The CDR3 coding sequence is TGTGCCACCAGCAGTGTGGCTAGCGTTGGAGATACGCAGTATTTT. Encoded protein: CATSSVASVGDTQYF.